Listed below are T cell receptor beta chains from one sample, sequenced in a study of identical twins. A single record per CDR3 protein comes from TCRdb applying MiXCR to the 5' RACE reads. Among 200,000 to 300,000 distinct CDR3 sequences listed, about 11% were seen once. What was sequenced was memory T cells sorted from blood. The receptor source for this set is a man over 45 in good health. Each CDR3 is given with its conserved first and last residue. D genes are given only for firm matches. Clone size is not always given. Where it is, it says once, few, many or a class for expanded clones.

TRBJ2-3 TRBD1 16 TRBV12-3/TRBV12-4 many CASSPPGTGRTDTQYF TGTGCCAGCAGCCCCCCCGGGACAGGGAGAACAGATACGCAGTATTTT
TRBJ2-5 TRBD1 20 TRBV15 few CATSRDGGQYGTGSRGTQYF TGTGCCACCAGCAGAGATGGAGGACAGTACGGGACAGGGTCTCGAGGGACCCAGTACTTC
TRBJ1-2 - 14 TRBV6-5 many CASSYRAPNYGYTF TGTGCCAGCAGTTACAGGGCCCCTAACTATGGCTACACCTTC
TRBJ2-3 TRBD2 13 TRBV7-2 - CASRGTSGVTQYF TGTGCCAGCAGAGGGACTAGCGGGGTTACGCAGTATTTT
TRBJ2-1 - 14 TRBV19 once CASSTGWGNGEQFF TGTGCCAGTAGTACTGGTTGGGGAAACGGTGAGCAGTTCTTC
TRBJ2-4 - 17 TRBV25-1 few CASSEYDRRLAKNIQYF TGTGCCAGCAGTGAATATGACAGGCGCTTAGCCAAAAACATTCAGTACTTC
TRBJ2-5 TRBD1 14 TRBV6-1 few CASSIQGFGETQYF TGTGCCAGCAGCATACAGGGGTTCGGGGAGACCCAGTACTTC
TRBJ1-5 - 13 TRBV20-1 few CSARGTHNQPQHF TGCAGTGCTAGAGGGACTCACAATCAGCCCCAGCATTTT
TRBJ1-5 TRBD1 17 TRBV15 - CATSRSARDRVRQPQHF TGTGCCACCAGCAGATCCGCCCGTGACAGGGTAAGGCAGCCCCAGCATTTT
TRBJ2-2 TRBD1 16 TRBV28 few CASRKLDRGSTGELFF TGTGCCAGCAGGAAATTAGACAGGGGGTCTACCGGGGAGCTGTTTTTT
TRBJ1-2 - 13 TRBV6-2/TRBV6-3 few CASSYEGDYGYTF TGTGCCAGCAGTTACGAGGGAGACTATGGCTACACCTTC
TRBJ1-1 TRBD1 13 TRBV5-6 many CASSYGQGDGAFF TGTGCCAGCAGCTACGGACAGGGGGACGGAGCTTTCTTT
TRBJ1-2 TRBD1 17 TRBV7-9 few CASSLLAAGTGGIGYTF TGTGCCAGCAGCTTACTGGCCGCCGGGACAGGGGGCATTGGCTACACCTTC
TRBJ2-1 - 13 TRBV6-5 medium-sized CASSYLNENEQFF TGTGCCAGCAGTTACTTGAATGAGAATGAGCAGTTCTTC
TRBJ1-1 - 16 TRBV27 - CASSGISGLADTEALF TGTGCCAGCAGCGGGATTAGTGGTTTAGCGGACACTGAAGCTCTCTTT
TRBJ2-1 - 14 TRBV3-1 many CASSQRSLDNEQFF TGTGCCAGCAGCCAAAGGTCCCTGGACAATGAGCAGTTCTTC
TRBJ1-1 TRBD1 13 TRBV6-2/TRBV6-3 few CASRSTGATEAFF TGTGCCAGCAGATCAACAGGGGCCACTGAAGCTTTCTTT
TRBJ1-3 TRBD1 15 TRBV7-8 many CASSIQGARGNTIYF TGTGCCAGCAGCATACAGGGGGCGCGGGGAAACACCATATATTTT
TRBJ2-3 - 15 TRBV12-3/TRBV12-4 many CASTPGAWPGDTQYF TGTGCCAGCACTCCCGGGGCGTGGCCTGGAGATACGCAGTATTTT
TRBJ2-3 TRBD2 17 TRBV4-3 - CASSQGFLAGDTDTQYF TGCGCCAGCAGCCAAGGTTTCTTAGCGGGAGATACAGATACGCAGTATTTT
TRBJ2-7 - 11 TRBV20-1 many CSAQDPYEQYF TGCAGTGCGCAAGACCCCTACGAGCAGTACTTC
TRBJ1-2 - 14 TRBV6-2/TRBV6-3 many CASTRTALGYGYTF TGTGCCAGCACTCGGACAGCCCTAGGCTATGGCTACACCTTC
TRBJ2-5 TRBD2 16 TRBV9 few CASSEGLAGRQETQYF TGTGCCAGCAGCGAGGGACTAGCGGGCCGCCAAGAGACCCAGTACTTC
TRBJ1-2 TRBD1 14 TRBV6-1 few CASTLDRLNYGYTF TGTGCCAGCACCTTGGACAGGTTGAACTATGGCTACACCTTC
TRBJ2-6 - 15 TRBV5-1 many CASSLTASGANVLTF TGCGCCAGCAGCTTAACGGCTTCTGGGGCCAACGTCCTGACTTTC
TRBJ2-5 - 13 TRBV20-1 - CSARGSPPGTQYF TGCAGTGCTAGGGGGAGCCCCCCCGGGACCCAGTACTTC
TRBJ2-7 - 13 TRBV28 many CASSLYRVYEQYF TGTGCCAGCAGTTTGTACCGGGTCTACGAGCAGTACTTC